Shown below are 17 T cell receptor beta chains from a single sample sequenced in a study of human T cells and chemical hapten exposure. Regarding time point: patch test 1, 2 weeks after DPC sensitization. Treatment denoted: therapeutic diphenylcyclopropenone sensitization with weekly scalp DPC. MiXCR, applied by TCRdb to the RACE reads, yields one record per CDR3 protein. The table has 350,000 or so distinct CDR3 sequences, around 7% seen once. The input for sequencing was whole blood, taken in connection with sensitization to the hapten diphenylcyclopropenone (DPC). The origin of the receptors is a young woman with alopecia areata. Some clones in this sample may be carry-over from other donors' samples.

This clonotype has at least ten counts. The rearrangement joins TRBV11-3 to TRBJ2-3, with no clear D. V dropped 2 bases and J dropped 5 bases, with 8 bases sitting between them. CDR1 is SGHNT and CDR2 is YENEEA in the germline V gene. The CDR3 sequence is 13 residues long. CDR3 nucleotides: TGTGCCAGCAGCTTAATGGGTGTAGATACGCAGTATTTT. Amino acids: CASSLMGVDTQYF.

The chain links TRBV27 to TRBJ1-2; 10 nucleotides agree with TRBD1. The CDR3 is 13 residues long. V trimming: 5 bases; J trimming: 6 bases; junction bases outside the gene matches: 3. Germline V gene lookup returns CDR1 MNHEY and CDR2 SMNVEV (reference sequence). Here the CDR3 reads CASSMGTGDGYTF. The CDR3 nucleotides are TGTGCCAGCAGTATGGGGACAGGGGATGGCTACACCTTC.

This clonotype showed up many times. V usage is TRBV20-1 and J usage is TRBJ1-1, with D possibly being TRBD1 (5 bases). Trimming cost V 5 bases and J 6 bases, with 16 bases left between them. Germline V CDR1 and CDR2: DFQATT, SNEGSKA (reference sequence). The CDR3 length is 13 residues. Here the CDR3 DNA reads TGCAGTGCTTGGGACGCCCTCGGTCCTGAAGCTTTCTTT. This sequence encodes CSAWDALGPEAFF.

This clonotype came up a few times. The chain links TRBV20-1 to TRBJ2-5; 9 bases map to TRBD1. The CDR3 covers 13 residues. V lost 5 bases to trimming and J lost 6 bases; unmatched junction nucleotides: 7. Per germline, CDR1 DFQATT and CDR2 SNEGSKA (reference sequence). CDR3 sequence reads: CSAPGTGLQTQYF. DNA for the CDR3: TGCAGTGCTCCCGGGACAGGGTTACAGACCCAGTACTTC.

This sequence joins TRBV20-1 and TRBJ1-5; 7 nucleotides align to TRBD1. There are 12 residues in the CDR3. With V trimmed by 2 bases and J by 7 bases, 2 bases remained unmatched. The germline V gene has CDR1 DFQATT and CDR2 SNEGSKA (reference sequence). The CDR3 region is CSARQGGQPQHF. The CDR3 nucleotides read TGCAGTGCTAGACAGGGGGGCCAGCCCCAGCATTTT.

This clonotype was observed a handful of times. The chain combines TRBV20-1 with TRBJ1-2; TRBD1 matches 11 bases. The CDR3 totals 14 residues. Germline V lookup: CDR1 DFQATT, CDR2 SNEGSKA (reference sequence). J was trimmed by 2 bases and V by 8 bases; bases with no gene match: 7. The CDR3 sequence is CSPLDRGRNYGYTF. In DNA form, the CDR3 reads TGCAGTCCGCTGGACAGGGGGCGAAACTATGGCTACACCTTC.

The chain couples TRBV7-8 to TRBJ2-3, with a tentative D call TRBD2 (6 bases). Germline loops: CDR1 SGHVS, CDR2 FQNEAQ. Trimming took off 8 bases at V and 0 bases at J, with 12 bases between the two ends. The CDR3 has 14 residues. The chain's CDR3 is CASLLASSTDTQYF. For the CDR3, the DNA is TGTGCCAGCCTACTAGCCTCTAGCACAGATACGCAGTATTTT.

In this sample, this clonotype turned up a few times. This chain connects TRBV7-2 to TRBJ1-1; D gene uncertain. Trimming pared 3 bases from V and 10 bases from J, leaving 9 bases between. Germline V CDR1 and CDR2: SGHTA, FQGNSA. The CDR3 covers 11 residues. The CDR3 region is CASSLGSGAFF. The CDR3, as DNA: TGTGCCAGCAGCTTGGGGAGTGGAGCTTTCTTT. Based on the CDR3 plus reference TRBV7-2 and TRBJ1-1, the full variable domain is GAGVSQSPSNKVTEKGKDVELRCDPISGHTALYWYRQSLGQGLEFLIYFQGNSAPDKSGLPSDRFSAERTGGSVSTLTIQRTQQEDSAVYLCASSLGSGAFFGQGTRLTVV.

V is TRBV7-2 and J is TRBJ1-1; no firm D call. V lost 6 bases and J 7 bases, leaving 15 bases between the germline ends. The CDR3 consists of 13 residues. Germline V CDR1 and CDR2: SGHTA, FQGNSA. The CDR3 loop reads CASRLYRTDEAFF. CDR3 DNA: TGTGCCAGCAGACTCTATCGGACGGATGAAGCTTTCTTT.

This clonotype was detected ten times or more. The chain is built from TRBV29-1 and TRBJ2-5, with D unclear. The CDR3 is made up of 11 amino acids. V was pared by 4 bases and J by 6 bases, with 9 bases between. Looked up from germline, CDR1 is SQVTM and CDR2 is ANQGSEA. CDR3 in amino acids: CSVGQRQTQYF. DNA for the CDR3: TGCAGCGTTGGGCAGCGACAGACCCAGTACTTC.

In its sample, this clonotype was seen a few times. The chain joins TRBV2 to TRBJ2-1; D is ambiguous. In germline, CDR1 is SNHLY, CDR2 FYNNEI. Between the trimmed V and J ends, which lost 4 bases and 4 bases, there was a span of 8 bases. This CDR3 has 13 residues. Written as DNA, the CDR3 is TGTGCCAGCAGTGGCGAGGATTACAATGAGCAGTTCTTC. It codes for CASSGEDYNEQFF.

The table lists this clonotype with a few counts. This chain uses TRBV20-1 with TRBJ1-6; tentatively, D is TRBD1 (5 bases). This CDR3 has 14 amino acids. The germline CDR1 and CDR2 sequences are DFQATT and SNEGSKA (reference sequence). Between the trimmed V and J ends, which lost 1 base and 10 bases, there was a span of 14 bases. In DNA form, the CDR3 reads TGCAGTGCTAGAGGCGGGGACCGCCAATCACCCCTCCACTTT. Amino acid sequence: CSARGGDRQSPLHF.

This clonotype has more than one count but fewer than ten. The V and J genes are TRBV7-2 and TRBJ2-3; TRBD2 matches at 12 bases. The length of the CDR3 is 17 residues. Germline lookup yields CDR1 SGHTA and CDR2 FQGNSA. Losses at the gene ends were 2 bases for V and 4 bases for J; bases not matched to a gene: 7. DNA for the CDR3: TGTGCCAGCAGCTTACGACCGGCTAGCGGGGGGGCAGATACGCAGTATTTT. This sequence encodes CASSLRPASGGADTQYF.

The CDR3 loop is CASRRSGAGTEAFF. CDR3 bases: TGTGCCAGCAGGAGATCGGGGGCGGGCACTGAAGCTTTCTTT. The chain couples TRBV12-3 or TRBV12-4 to TRBJ1-1; tentatively, D is TRBD1 (6 bases). The CDR3 loop spans 14 amino acids. V was clipped by 6 bases and J by 4 bases, with 15 bases between them.

This clonotype was counted many times. V gene TRBV3-1 combines with J gene TRBJ2-6; D uncertain. CDR1 LGHDT and CDR2 YNNKEL come from the germline V gene (reference sequence). This CDR3 has 14 residues. V lost 4 bases and J 5 bases, leaving 9 bases between the germline ends. The CDR3 loop reads CASSRRDRANVLTF. The CDR3 bases are TGTGCCAGCAGCCGGCGAGATAGGGCCAACGTCCTGACTTTC.

This clonotype showed up just a few times. The V call is TRBV27, the J call TRBJ1-4; 9 nucleotides align to TRBD1. CDR1 MNHEY and CDR2 SMNVEV come from the germline V gene (reference sequence). V trimming: 3 bases; J trimming: 8 bases; junction bases outside the gene matches: 10. This CDR3 region has 16 residues. CDR3 amino acids: CASSFSYRGLREKLFF. For the CDR3, the DNA is TGTGCCAGCAGTTTCTCCTACAGGGGGCTTCGAGAAAAACTGTTTTTT.

The J gene is TRBJ2-3, the V gene TRBV5-4, with 7 nucleotides matching TRBD1. CDR3 length equals 16 residues. From germline, CDR1 is SGHNT and CDR2 YYREEE (reference sequence). Losses at the gene ends were 6 bases for V and 0 bases for J; bases not matched to a gene: 10. CDR3 bases: TGTGCCAGCACGCTTATGAGGGGGCTGAGCACAGATACGCAGTATTTT. Protein product: CASTLMRGLSTDTQYF.